This T cell receptor (beta chain) was found in a study of beta chain features in type 1 diabetes. On average, the one heparinised blood draw given by each donor was around 120 mL. V dropped 2 bases and J dropped 2 bases, with 8 bases sitting between them. The V gene's germline CDR1 is SGHRS and CDR2 YFSETQ. This CDR3 region has 14 residues. Expressed TCRB transcripts were sequenced, since all the RNA that had been isolated was reverse transcribed. Sequenced by immunoSEQ multiplex PCR; TCRdb stores in-frame clones only, minus some. Of 350,000 or so clones in the sample, less than 20% were seen once. This receptor was taken from a woman between 18 and 29 years old in good health. What was sequenced was naive CD4+ T cells from blood. The chain uses TRBV5-1 and TRBJ2-1; D is perhaps TRBD2 (5 bases). The DNA for the CDR3 is TGCGCCAGCAGCTTATGGGAGCCCTACAATGAGCAGTTCTTC. Its translation is CASSLWEPYNEQFF.